The 29 T cell receptor beta chains given below trace back to one sample, sequenced in a study of blood T cells in healthy people across ages. For the second PCR, which ran for about 6 to 11 cycles, a sample-barcoded 5' primer and a J-beta primer mix were used. TCRdb passed the 5' RACE reads through MiXCR, listing each CDR3 protein once. The sample yields about 780,000 distinct CDR3 sequences, roughly 60% seen once. Sequencing was carried out using blood. Receptors were obtained from a man aged 30-40 years in good health.

The chain uses TRBV6-1 and TRBJ2-4, with TRBD1 identical over 7 bases. The J call may be incorrect, as the DNA end agrees better with TRBJ2-7. This CDR3 is built from 15 residues. From germline, CDR1 is MNHNS and CDR2 SASEGT. CDR3 loop: CASRSGTQGDYEQYF. In DNA form, the CDR3 reads TGTGCCAGCAGATCCGGGACCCAGGGGGACTACGAGCAGTACTTC.

The genes are TRBV6-6 and TRBJ2-1, with D perhaps assigned TRBD1 or TRBD2 (5 bases each). The CDR3 covers 15 residues. The germline V gene encodes CDR1 MNHNY and CDR2 SVGAGI (reference sequence). Trimming took off 2 bases at V and 4 bases at J, with 12 bases between the two ends. CDR3: CASSYAPGRYNEQFF. The CDR3 nucleotides read TGTGCCAGCAGTTACGCCCCGGGACGGTACAATGAGCAGTTCTTC.

The chain is built from TRBV28 and TRBJ2-5; 7 bases agree with TRBD1. The J call may be in error: the DNA end matches TRBJ2-1 better. The CDR3 loop spans 13 amino acids. CDR1 and CDR2 (germline): MDHEN, SYDVKM. The chain's CDR3 is CASNGDSLSPQFF. DNA of the CDR3: TGTGCCAGCAATGGGGACAGCTTGTCACCGCAGTTCTTC.

This chain links TRBV29-1 with TRBJ2-4, with TRBD2 matching 9 bases. The CDR3 consists of 14 residues. Per the germline V gene, CDR1 is SQVTM and CDR2 is ANQGSEA. V lost 7 bases and J lost 0; bases outside the gene matches: 4. CDR3 in DNA: TGCAGCGCCCGACTAGCGGAAGCCAAAAACATTCAGTACTTC. This sequence encodes CSARLAEAKNIQYF.

This clonotype was counted between two and nine times. The chain links TRBV10-3 to TRBJ1-1; 7 nucleotides line up with TRBD1. Germline CDR1 reads ENHRY; CDR2 reads SYGVKD. Trimming took 5 bases from V and 1 from J; bases not matched to a gene: 4. This CDR3 has 14 amino acids. CDR3 in amino acids: CAISPRTGNTEAFF. The CDR3 DNA follows: TGTGCCATCAGTCCTCGGACAGGGAACACTGAAGCTTTCTTT.

The V gene is TRBV9, the J gene TRBJ2-1; D is undetermined. The CDR3 contains 16 residues. The V gene's germline CDR1 is SGDLS and CDR2 YYNGEE. V shed 0 bases and J shed 7 bases, with 17 bases lying between them. CDR3 amino acids: CASSVGSAYIVNEQFF. Written as DNA, the CDR3 is TGTGCCAGCAGCGTAGGATCGGCCTACATTGTGAATGAGCAGTTCTTC.

This chain connects TRBV5-1 to TRBJ2-4; unclear D gene. The DNA end favors TRBJ2-7, so the J call may be wrong. This CDR3 has 15 residues. Germline V lookup: CDR1 SGHRS, CDR2 YFSETQ. The CDR3 DNA sequence: TGCGCCAGTAGACCTCCCCGACCGAGAACCTACGAGCAGTACTTC. This gives the protein CASRPPRPRTYEQYF.

This clonotype has a handful of counts. This chain connects TRBV7-9 to TRBJ2-3; D assignment may be TRBD1 or TRBD2 (5 bases each). V was cut by 7 bases and J by 9 bases, with 14 bases left in between. CDR3 size: 12 residues. CDR1 and CDR2 (germline): SEHNR, FQNEAQ (reference sequence). The CDR3, as DNA: TGTGCCAGCACCCTCCCCAGGGAGACGCAGTATTTT. The encoded protein is CASTLPRETQYF.

This clonotype appeared a few times. The rearrangement uses TRBV20-1 and TRBJ2-3; 9 positions match TRBD2. Germline loops: CDR1 DFQATT, CDR2 SNEGSKA (reference sequence). This CDR3 region has 16 residues. The ends lost 0 bases at V and 2 bases at J; junction bases unmatched: 6. The CDR3 DNA follows: TGCAGTGCTAGAGATCTGCTAGCGGGGCTCACAGATACGCAGTATTTT. It encodes CSARDLLAGLTDTQYF.

This chain links TRBV20-1 with TRBJ2-5; D might be TRBD1 (5 bases). Trimming cost V 0 bases and J 4 bases, with 15 bases left between them. Germline V gene lookup returns CDR1 DFQATT and CDR2 SNEGSKA (reference sequence). This CDR3 is 15 amino acids long. The CDR3 here is CSARDAVQGRETQYF. The CDR3 DNA is TGCAGTGCTAGAGATGCTGTGCAGGGTCGAGAGACCCAGTACTTC.

The chain recombines TRBV28 with TRBJ2-7; 12 nucleotides agree with TRBD2. CDR3 size: 15 residues. CDR1 and CDR2 (germline): MDHEN, SYDVKM. V shed 6 bases and J 1 base; nucleotides not matched to a gene: 4. DNA for the CDR3: TGTGCCAGCAGGCCGGGACTAGCGGGTTCCTACGAGCAGTACTTC. Translating it yields CASRPGLAGSYEQYF.

The chain links TRBV9 to TRBJ1-2; 8 nucleotides agree with TRBD1. With 3 bases clipped from V and 7 bases from J, the junction kept 5 bases outside the gene matches. The CDR3 sequence is 13 residues long. Germline V CDR1 and CDR2: SGDLS, YYNGEE. In DNA, the CDR3 is TGTGCCAGCAGCGCAGGACAGGGTTTTGGCTACACCTTC. Translation: CASSAGQGFGYTF.

The chain is built from TRBV13 and TRBJ2-6; D remains ambiguous. The CDR3 has 16 amino acids. From germline, CDR1 is PRHDT and CDR2 FYEKMQ (reference sequence). V lost 0 bases and J lost 4, with 10 bases in between. The CDR3 DNA follows: TGTGCCAGCAGCTTAGGATGGGGTCCGGGGGCCAACGTCCTGACTTTC. It specifies CASSLGWGPGANVLTF.

This chain uses TRBV4-3 with TRBJ2-3; possible D gene TRBD1, 5 bases. Germline V lookup: CDR1 LGHNA, CDR2 YSLEER. The CDR3 is made up of 16 amino acids. V was cut by 1 base and J by 5 bases, with 16 bases left in between. CDR3 sequence: CASSQGAQRQRDTQYF. CDR3 DNA: TGCGCCAGCAGCCAAGGAGCGCAGAGACAGAGAGATACGCAGTATTTT.

This chain uses TRBV30 with TRBJ2-7; D ambiguous. The CDR3 is made up of 12 amino acids. CDR1 is GTSNPN and CDR2 is SVGIG in the germline V gene (reference sequence). Trimming removed 3 bases at V and 2 bases at J, with 8 bases between. DNA of the CDR3: TGTGCCTGGAGGACCCAGACCTACGAGCAGTACTTC. It specifies CAWRTQTYEQYF.

The chain links TRBV20-1 to TRBJ1-5; weak D call: TRBD1 (6 bases). With 6 bases removed from V and 5 bases from J, the gap between germline ends came to 17 bases. Germline values: CDR1 DFQATT, CDR2 SNEGSKA (reference sequence). This CDR3 has 14 amino acids. CDR3: CSAPARTVHQPQHF. CDR3 coding DNA: TGCAGTGCCCCAGCAAGGACAGTCCATCAGCCCCAGCATTTT.

This clonotype was seen a few times. The chain couples TRBV5-1 to TRBJ2-7; TRBD1 matches at 10 bases. CDR1 SGHRS and CDR2 YFSETQ come from the germline V gene. The V and J ends lost 0 bases and 4 bases, in that order; junction bases with no gene match: 4. The CDR3 spans 15 residues. CDR3 nucleotide sequence: TGCGCCAGCAGCTTGGCCGGGACAGGGGTATACGAGCAGTACTTC. This codes for CASSLAGTGVYEQYF.

Turning to this clonotype: The junction does not match germline at one end; this may be a read error. The chain joins TRBV28 to TRBJ2-4; D not resolved. This CDR3 is 14 amino acids long. Germline CDR1 and CDR2: MDHEN and SYDVKM. The CDR3, as DNA: TGCGCCAGCAACACCCGGAGCCCTAGGGACATTCAGTACTTC. It is translated as CASNTRSPRDIQYF.

The chain couples TRBV7-3 to TRBJ2-7, with 9 bases lining up with TRBD2. Germline V gene sequence: CDR1 SGHTA, CDR2 FQGTGA. V lost 1 base to trimming and J lost 5 bases; unmatched junction nucleotides: 6. The CDR3 is 15 amino acids. CDR3 sequence reads: CASSLSSGTSHEQYF. In nucleotides, the CDR3 is TGTGCCAGCAGCTTAAGCTCCGGGACTAGCCACGAGCAGTACTTC.

This rearrangement joins TRBV9 to TRBJ2-3, with a possible D match to TRBD2 (6 bases). Trimming took 0 bases from V and 5 from J, leaving 10 bases between them. Germline V lookup: CDR1 SGDLS, CDR2 YYNGEE. CDR3 length equals 14 residues. The CDR3 nucleotides are TGTGCCAGCAGCGTAGGGAGGGGTGGAGATACGCAGTATTTT. This codes for CASSVGRGGDTQYF.

This chain links TRBV7-9 with TRBJ2-7, with TRBD1 as a possible D gene (5 bases). Between the trimmed V and J ends, which lost 4 bases and 3 bases, there was a span of 7 bases. The germline V gene has CDR1 SEHNR and CDR2 FQNEAQ (reference sequence). The CDR3 sequence is 12 residues long. This CDR3 is CASSSDIYEQYF. The CDR3 DNA reads as TGTGCCAGCAGCTCGGACATCTACGAGCAGTACTTC.

This chain uses TRBV12-3 or TRBV12-4 with TRBJ2-5; the match to TRBD1 covers 9 bases. The CDR3 is 16 residues long. The trim removed 5 bases at V and 4 bases at J, leaving 11 bases unmatched. CDR3 bases: TGTGCCAGCAGTACTACCGGGACAGGGATTCGAGAGACCCAGTACTTC. Protein product: CASSTTGTGIRETQYF.

As concerns this clonotype: The junction shows a germline mismatch at one end, possibly a read error. The CDR3 DNA reads as TGTGCCGGCAGCTTGGTATCCAGGGGGAAGCAGTACTTC. It yields the protein CAGSLVSRGKQYF. The gene calls are TRBV5-6 and TRBJ2-5; TRBD1 matches 7 bases. Germline CDR1 is SGHDT and CDR2 is YYEEEE. This CDR3 is built from 13 residues.

V is TRBV12-3 or TRBV12-4 and J is TRBJ2-3; TRBD1 is a possible D gene (5 bases). This CDR3 spans 14 amino acids. Trimming pared 7 bases from V and 0 bases from J, leaving 11 bases between. CDR3 sequence (DNA): TGTGCCAGCAATAGACAGTCTAGCACAGATACGCAGTATTTT. Its protein is CASNRQSSTDTQYF.

V is TRBV6-5 and J is TRBJ2-5, with D unclear. The end of the DNA is better explained by TRBJ2-7, so the J call may be wrong. The CDR3 is 13 residues long. Germline V gene sequence: CDR1 MNHEY, CDR2 SVGAGI. The CDR3 DNA reads as TGTGCCAGCAGATTTTTGGACGGGTACGAGCAGTACTTC. Amino acid sequence: CASRFLDGYEQYF.

The rearrangement links TRBV9 to TRBJ1-2; D not resolved. The CDR3 length is 13 residues. The germline V gene encodes CDR1 SGDLS and CDR2 YYNGEE. The V end lost 7 bases, the J end lost 1 base, and 11 bases lay between the germline ends. CDR3 loop: CASEPPDNYGYTF. CDR3 bases: TGTGCCAGCGAGCCCCCGGATAACTATGGCTACACCTTC.

This chain uses TRBV3-1 with TRBJ2-7; TRBD1 aligns across 7 bases. CDR1 and CDR2 (germline): LGHDT, YNNKEL (reference sequence). The V gene end was trimmed by 2 bases and the J gene end by 3 bases; junction bases not matched to a gene: 10. CDR3 length equals 16 residues. The CDR3 coding sequence is TGTGCCAGCAGCCAAAGTTGGACCCGGGACAGCTACGAGCAGTACTTC. Its translation is CASSQSWTRDSYEQYF.

The V and J genes are TRBV12-3 or TRBV12-4 and TRBJ1-1; possible D gene TRBD1, 5 bases. Trimming took off 2 bases at V and 0 bases at J, with 7 bases between the two ends. The CDR3 totals 14 residues. The CDR3 DNA is TGTGCCAGCAGTTTACGACAGATGAACACTGAAGCTTTCTTT. This encodes CASSLRQMNTEAFF.

The CDR3: CASSLWALPYEQYF. The CDR3 DNA reads TGTGCCAGCAGTTTGTGGGCCTTACCTTACGAGCAGTACTTC. The genes are TRBV28 and TRBJ2-7; D is undetermined. Germline V CDR1 and CDR2: MDHEN, SYDVKM. V lost 3 bases, J lost 4 bases, and 13 bases lay in between. This CDR3 has 14 residues.